What follows describes a single T cell receptor (beta chain). The target antigen is unknown. The CDR3 spans 14 residues. The germline gives CDR1 SGHRS, CDR2 YFSETQ. Trimming took off 0 bases at V and 3 bases at J, with 8 bases between the two ends. This sample stems from a study of T cell responses to AZD1222 COVID-19 vaccine. The study's findings and limits: Spike-specific TCR breadth and depth rose after two AZD1222 doses. Repertoires were sampled only after the peak T cell response. Seropositive AZD1222 recipients at baseline numbered only 5 or 6.

This table comes from immunoSEQ multiplex PCR, and its TCRdb copy is limited to in-frame clones, with some not included. The sample consists of roughly 81,000 clones, about 87% of them appearing once. This clonotype originated in an adult in good health. Material: peripheral blood, obtained on day 0 of AZD1222 vaccination. V and J are TRBV5-1 and TRBJ2-3; no firm D call. CDR3 sequence reads: CASSLGPETDTQYF. In DNA, the CDR3 is TGCGCCAGCAGCTTGGGGCCGGAAACAGATACGCAGTATTTT.